This passage covers 24 T cell receptor beta chains from one sample sequenced in a study of blood T cell repertoires in COVID-19. The protocol was immunoSEQ multiplex PCR, while the TCRdb copy is restricted to in-frame clones and leaves out a portion. This table has roughly 170,000 clones, 85% to 90% appearing once. Sequenced sample: peripheral blood. Receptor source: a man aged 65-85 years with active or convalescent COVID-19.

The V and J genes are TRBV18 and TRBJ1-2; tentative D call: TRBD1 (5 bases). Germline V gene sequence: CDR1 KGHSH, CDR2 LQKENI. CDR3 length equals 15 residues. V lost 6 bases to trimming and J lost 8 bases, with 22 bases between them. In DNA, the CDR3 is TGTGCCAGCTCGGTCCGGGACTCCAAAACGAAAGGCTACACCTTC. This codes for CASSVRDSKTKGYTF. The whole variable domain, remainder taken from reference TRBV18 and TRBJ1-2, is NAGVMQNPRHLVRRRGQEARLRCSPMKGHSHVYWYRQLPEEGLKFMVYLQKENIIDESGMPKERFSAEFPKEGPSILRIQQVVRGDSAAYFCASSVRDSKTKGYTFGSGTRLTVV.

CDR3 sequence (DNA): TGTGCCAGCAGCTCCAGGGGGATTCCTGGAAACACCATATATTTT. This codes for CASSSRGIPGNTIYF. This chain links TRBV11-2 with TRBJ1-3; 7 bases are shared with TRBD1. This CDR3 spans 15 amino acids. The junction had 5 bases not matched to a gene; V was cut back by 4 bases and J by 2 bases. Germline assignment: CDR1 SGHAT and CDR2 FQNNGV.

The chain couples TRBV6-6 to TRBJ2-5; a possible D gene is TRBD2 (6 bases). V lost 6 bases and J 2 bases, leaving 19 bases between the germline ends. The CDR3 totals 16 residues. Germline CDR1 reads MNHNY; CDR2 reads SVGAGI (reference sequence). CDR3 sequence (DNA): TGTGCCAGCAGCTCCCTGGGCGCGGGATCGCAAGAGACCCAGTACTTC. Its translation: CASSSLGAGSQETQYF.

This clone appeared a few times. CDR3 protein: CASSGGQGAGSPLHF. In DNA form, the CDR3 reads TGTGCCAGCAGCGGGGGACAGGGGGCGGGTTCACCCCTCCACTTT. J is TRBJ1-6 and V is TRBV5-4, with 12 bases identical to TRBD1. Germline CDR1 reads SGHNT; CDR2 reads YYREEE (reference sequence). V was clipped by 4 bases and J by 9 bases; unmatched bases: 5. The CDR3 loop spans 15 amino acids.

This clone occurred once. The chain recombines TRBV29-1 with TRBJ1-4, with 10 bases that match TRBD1. The length of the CDR3 is 13 residues. CDR1 is SQVTM, CDR2 ANQGSEA, per germline. With 7 bases clipped from V and 5 bases from J, the junction kept 4 bases outside the gene matches. DNA of the CDR3: TGCAGCGCCCCGGGACAGGGGAATGAAAAACTGTTTTTT. Protein sequence: CSAPGQGNEKLFF.

A word on this clone: The sample carries other DNA sequences with the same CDR3. The chain links TRBV6-4 to TRBJ1-5; 8 positions agree with TRBD1. The CDR3 runs 15 residues. Per the germline V gene, CDR1 is MRHNA and CDR2 is SNTAGT. Trimming at V came to 6 bases and at J to 2 bases, leaving 6 bases not matched to a gene. The CDR3 reads CASSPGTGGNQPQHF. DNA of the CDR3: TGTGCCAGCAGCCCCGGGACAGGCGGCAATCAGCCCCAGCATTTT.

V usage is TRBV5-6 and J usage is TRBJ1-2; unclear D gene. This CDR3 is built from 14 residues. Deletions cut 0 bases from V and 1 base from J, with 7 bases between. The germline CDR1 and CDR2 sequences are SGHDT and YYEEEE. The CDR3 coding sequence is TGTGCCAGCAGCTTGGTTCGGGTTAACTATGGCTACACCTTC. Protein product: CASSLVRVNYGYTF.

The chain carries TRBV7-2 and TRBJ2-7; 7 bases fit TRBD1. V dropped 8 bases and J dropped 3; count of bases not matched to a gene: 4. Germline CDR1 reads SGHTA; CDR2 reads FQGNSA. CDR3 length equals 12 residues. CDR3 protein: CASERQGYEQYF. The CDR3 DNA reads TGTGCCAGCGAAAGACAGGGCTACGAGCAGTACTTC. The full variable domain, in which reference TRBV7-2 and TRBJ2-7 provide the parts outside the CDR3, is GAGVSQSPSNKVTEKGKDVELRCDPISGHTALYWYRQSLGQGLEFLIYFQGNSAPDKSGLPSDRFSAERTGGSVSTLTIQRTQQEDSAVYLCASERQGYEQYFGPGTRLTVT.

J is TRBJ2-7 and V is TRBV19; 13 bases map to TRBD2. The CDR3 covers 18 residues. V lost 4 bases to trimming and J lost 0 bases; unmatched junction nucleotides: 9. Germline loops: CDR1 LNHDA, CDR2 SQIVND (reference sequence). CDR3 in DNA: TGTGCCAGTAGTAAACCTCCGGGACTAGCGGGGAGCTCCTACGAGCAGTACTTC. Translation: CASSKPPGLAGSSYEQYF.

This CDR3 reads CASSLMWGQAEAFF. DNA for the CDR3: TGTGCCAGCAGCTTAATGTGGGGCCAAGCTGAAGCTTTCTTT. The gene calls are TRBV7-8 and TRBJ1-1, with a possible D match to TRBD1 (5 bases). Between the trimmed V and J ends, which lost 2 bases and 6 bases, there was a span of 13 bases. The CDR3 covers 14 residues. The germline gives CDR1 SGHVS, CDR2 FQNEAQ.

The genes are TRBV6-5 and TRBJ2-1; 11 bases fit TRBD2. The CDR3 is 14 residues long. Trimming at V came to 6 bases and at J to 7 bases, leaving 5 bases not matched to a gene. The germline CDR1 and CDR2 sequences are MNHEY and SVGAGI. This chain's CDR3 is CASSPTSGDNEQFF. CDR3 sequence (DNA): TGTGCCAGCAGCCCGACTAGCGGGGATAATGAGCAGTTCTTC.

The V gene is TRBV7-8, the J gene TRBJ1-2; tentative D call: TRBD1 (6 bases). This CDR3 is 17 amino acids long. V lost 5 bases to trimming and J lost 4 bases, with 23 bases between them. Looked up from germline, CDR1 is SGHVS and CDR2 is FQNEAQ. CDR3 nucleotides: TGTGCCAGCAGCAGACCCTATGGGGCAGGGGCGGTCTATGGCTACACCTTC. Residues: CASSRPYGAGAVYGYTF.

This chain links TRBV19 with TRBJ1-2; D remains ambiguous. Trimming cost V 7 bases and J 1 base, with 13 bases left between them. The germline gives CDR1 LNHDA, CDR2 SQIVND (reference sequence). This CDR3 spans 14 amino acids. The CDR3 region has the DNA TGTGCCAGTAAGGAGGCAAGACTTAACTATGGCTACACCTTC. This codes for CASKEARLNYGYTF.

This clone was detected a few times. The chain has TRBV4-1 and TRBJ1-1; D is ambiguous. Trimming took 4 bases from V and 1 from J, leaving 13 bases between them. The CDR3 runs to 15 residues. In germline, CDR1 is MGHRA, CDR2 YSYEKL. The CDR3 region is CASSPGLIANTEAFF. The CDR3 DNA is TGCGCCAGCAGCCCCGGATTGATAGCGAACACTGAAGCTTTCTTT.

This clone was counted a few times. Other DNA sequences within the sample encode an identical CDR3. This rearrangement joins TRBV30 to TRBJ1-6; 7 positions agree with TRBD1. Germline V lookup: CDR1 GTSNPN, CDR2 SVGIG (reference sequence). Germline trimming cut 1 base from V and 6 bases from J; bases unmatched to any gene: 0. CDR3 length: 13 amino acids. The DNA of the CDR3 is TGTGCCTGGAGTGGACAGGGTAATTCACCCCTCCACTTT. Residues: CAWSGQGNSPLHF.

A remark on this clone: The sample has other DNA sequences that encode this CDR3 too. V is TRBV5-4 and J is TRBJ1-3; 8 positions agree with TRBD1. Germline trimming cut 4 bases from V and 0 bases from J; bases unmatched to any gene: 6. The CDR3 runs to 16 residues. Germline values: CDR1 SGHNT, CDR2 YYREEE (reference sequence). The CDR3 reads CASSPWTGSSGNTIYF. CDR3 bases: TGTGCCAGCAGCCCTTGGACAGGGAGCTCTGGAAACACCATATATTTT.

The chain combines TRBV28 with TRBJ2-7; 11 nucleotides line up with TRBD1. CDR1 is MDHEN and CDR2 is SYDVKM in the germline V gene. The CDR3 covers 12 residues. V gave up 6 bases and J gave up 6 bases; unmatched junction bases: 1. The CDR3 DNA follows: TGTGCCAGCAGGGGACAGGGGGGCGAGCAGTACTTC. Its protein is CASRGQGGEQYF.

The J gene is TRBJ2-5, the V gene TRBV2; D is perhaps TRBD2 (5 bases). This CDR3 has 13 amino acids. Germline CDR1 and CDR2: SNHLY and FYNNEI. Trimming left V 6 bases short and J 2 bases short, with 10 bases between. CDR3 in DNA: TGTGCCAGCAGCAGACTATTGCAAGAGACCCAGTACTTC. Translation: CASSRLLQETQYF.

The V call is TRBV19, the J call TRBJ1-2; D not resolved. The germline CDR1 and CDR2 sequences are LNHDA and SQIVND (reference sequence). V gave up 5 bases and J gave up 1 base, with 8 bases separating them. CDR3 length: 13 residues. CDR3 protein: CASSLSLNYGYTF. In DNA form, the CDR3 reads TGTGCCAGTAGTCTTTCCCTTAACTATGGCTACACCTTC.

The chain has TRBV5-6 and TRBJ2-1, with 8 bases matching TRBD2. In germline, CDR1 is SGHDT, CDR2 YYEEEE. J lost 2 bases, V lost 3 bases, and 4 bases had no gene match. There are 15 residues in the CDR3. CDR3 nucleotides: TGTGCCAGCAGCTCGGGGGGGATCCCCTACAATGAGCAGTTCTTC. It yields the protein CASSSGGIPYNEQFF.

The chain couples TRBV18 to TRBJ1-4, with D possibly matching TRBD1 (5 bases). This CDR3 is 16 amino acids long. Trimming pared 2 bases from V and 0 bases from J, leaving 10 bases between. Germline CDR1 is KGHSH and CDR2 is LQKENI. CDR3 DNA sequence: TGTGCCAGCTCACCAAATCCGGGGGCAACTAATGAAAAACTGTTTTTT. As protein: CASSPNPGATNEKLFF.

The sample holds a few counts of this clone. This chain uses TRBV10-3 with TRBJ2-1; 14 nucleotides align to TRBD2. Looked up from germline, CDR1 is ENHRY and CDR2 is SYGVKD. The CDR3 spans 16 residues. J gave up 6 bases and V 5 bases, and 6 bases lay outside the gene matches. The CDR3: CAISSLTSGRGNEQFF. In DNA, the CDR3 is TGTGCCATCAGTAGCCTGACTAGCGGGAGGGGCAATGAGCAGTTCTTC.

The chain carries TRBV6-5 and TRBJ2-6; D gene ambiguous. The CDR3 is 13 amino acids. V lost 7 bases, J lost 0 bases, and 4 bases lay in between. The germline V gene encodes CDR1 MNHEY and CDR2 SVGAGI. This CDR3 is CASTFSGANVLTF. The CDR3 coding sequence is TGTGCCAGCACCTTCTCTGGGGCCAACGTCCTGACTTTC.

The V gene is TRBV15, the J gene TRBJ1-4, with 10 bases fitting TRBD1. V lost 2 bases and J lost 7; bases outside the gene matches: 4. Germline V CDR1 and CDR2: LNHNV, YYDKDF (reference sequence). CDR3 size: 15 residues. The DNA of the CDR3 is TGTGCCACCAGCAGAACCGACAGGGGGCGTGAAAAACTGTTTTTT. As protein: CATSRTDRGREKLFF.